The entry that follows covers one T cell receptor (beta chain) sequence. This clonotype has only a few counts. The antigen it recognizes is unknown. Base qualities were left out, and no much larger clone turns up one base away. TCR beta repertoires were profiled from peripheral blood of under 15 young patients with multiple sclerosis to demonstrate the VDJtools post-analysis software. The patients with multiple sclerosis were children and adolescents between about 6 and 16 years of age. Libraries were constructed by PCR. This sample was sequenced with an Illumina HiSeq 2500. Unique molecular identifiers were incorporated into TCR beta cDNA libraries to reduce PCR and sequencing biases. Roughly 0.5 million cDNA molecules were obtained per 1 to 10 million input T cells, so each molecule approximated one T cell. Patient libraries were prepared and sequenced with the same protocol used for the earlier healthy control dataset. Samples belonging to the same batch were prepared together, multiplexed and sequenced on a shared HiSeq lane. The authors' pipeline ran thus. Raw barcoded reads were processed with MIGEC, and single-read molecular identifier groups were discarded before consensus assembly and CDR3 extraction. VDJtools was used for post-analysis of the clonotype tables, and diversity was normalized by down-sampling every dataset to the size of the smallest sample. To correct batch-related cross-sample contamination, repertoire overlap clustering matched CDR3 amino acid sequences but not nucleotide sequences. The public reads were quality trimmed at Q25 with fastp and then assembled into clones with MiXCR by TCRdb, keeping productive beta chains. Rows are combined by CDR3 protein, so each entry shows the most common genes and DNA. These V and J calls rely on TCRdb rather than the paper's analysis. In all, the sample holds about 210,000 distinct CDR3 sequences, and around 29% of those were seen once. The biggest ten clones account for around 3.7% of the sample.

The data stem from a study of post-analysis software for immune sequencing data (dated by TCRdb to between 2015 and 2016). Regarding the study in general: The recorded disease courses included relapsing-remitting, secondary progressive and progressive-relapsing multiple sclerosis, and some patients had no subtype annotation. A subset of samples was prepared in parallel using single-end sample barcoding, then pooled and co-amplified after Illumina adapter ligation. The multiple sclerosis patient repertoires were compared with around ten previously published healthy control repertoires from donors aged about 6 to 26 years.

The CDR3 goes from the cysteine to the phenylalanine over 14 residues. Only CDR3 DNA is held: 42 bases, read in frame from base 1. V is shortened by 4 bases, J by 3 bases, and the region joining them spans 9 bases. The germline V gene encodes CDR1 LGHDT and CDR2 YNNKEL (reference sequence). What the authors observed across the whole study: The control group was slightly older than the multiple sclerosis patient group. Patients showed significantly higher frequencies than controls for 4 or 5 TRBV segments, among them TRBV5-6, TRBV5-1 and TRBV20-1. Normalized Chao1 diversity was significantly lower in multiple sclerosis patients than controls, suggesting substantial peripheral T-cell clonal expansion. Direct clustering with F measure showed strong co-clustering of samples prepared in the same batch, prompting a batch-effect correction.

Sequences were obtained from blood. The TCR was taken from a girl younger than 18 with multiple sclerosis. Recombination linked TRBV3-1 to TRBJ1-4, with no D gene named confidently. The CDR3 corresponds to CASSPDVANEKLFF. In nucleotide form, the sequence is TGTGCCAGCAGCCCGGACGTCGCTAATGAAAAACTGTTTTTT.